This T cell receptor (beta chain) was profiled in a study of metastatic and nonmetastatic thyroid tumors. Looking at the study overall: The comparison covered peripheral blood and tumor or nodule tissue in malignant and benign thyroid patients.

In the source study's methods: The authors used CDR3 differences across clinicopathological groups to build a distant-metastasis classifier for papillary thyroid cancer. TCRdb recomputed clones from the PCR reads via MiXCR. The V and J calls here are based on TCRdb, not the publication. The sample has 8,000 to 9,000 clones, over 25% seen once. On this clone: Antigen specificity is unknown.

Nobody among the patients had been given any treatment before thyroid surgery. Overall study findings and caveats: Across blood and tumor, TCR beta diversity in malignant thyroid tumors was reportedly significantly higher than in benign nodules.

In germline, CDR1 is MNHNS, CDR2 SASEGT. The CDR3 is 17 amino acids. Trimming removed 5 bases from V and 0 bases from J; junction bases left unmatched: 7. The clonotype comes from a female donor with papillary thyroid cancer or a benign thyroid nodule (not recorded which). Some clones in this sample may be carry-over from other donors' samples. Sample: adjacent normal tissue. J is TRBJ2-5 and V is TRBV6-1, with 12 bases lining up with TRBD2. CDR3 nucleotides: TGTGCCAGCAGTTTAGCCGGACTAGCGGGGCACCAAGAGACCCAGTACTTC. Translated, it gives CASSLAGLAGHQETQYF.